Presented here are 5 T cell receptor beta chains from one specimen sequenced in a study of T cell responses to AZD1222 COVID-19 vaccine. The repertoire was sequenced with immunoSEQ multiplex PCR; TCRdb's copy has only in-frame clones and lacks some. Here the sample spans approximately 98,000 clones, roughly nine tenths being singletons. Sequencing used peripheral blood, obtained on day 0 of MenACWY control vaccination. These receptors were collected from an adult in good health.

This clone was recorded a few times. This same CDR3 is encoded by further DNA sequences in the sample. The V gene is TRBV7-9, the J gene TRBJ2-1; 8 nucleotides line up with TRBD2. CDR3 length: 16 residues. Germline V gene lookup returns CDR1 SEHNR and CDR2 FQNEAQ (reference sequence). The J segment lost 0 bases and the V segment lost 2 bases, leaving 3 bases of the junction unmatched. Here the CDR3 DNA reads TGTGCCAGCAGCTTATCGCTAGCGGGCTCCTACAATGAGCAGTTCTTC. This encodes CASSLSLAGSYNEQFF.

This chain links TRBV21-1 with TRBJ1-1; the D call of TRBD1 is as the table states it, not checked on the DNA. TRBV21-1 is listed as a pseudogene. This CDR3 spans 15 amino acids. DNA of the CDR3: TGTGCCAGCAGCAAAGGAGAGCAGGGGAACACTGAAGCTTTCTTT. Its protein is CASSKGEQGNTEAFF.

A single count supports this clone. The chain has TRBV4-2 and TRBJ1-1; no firm D call. CDR1 and CDR2 (germline): LGHNA, YNFKEQ. The CDR3 is made up of 15 amino acids. V was cut by 1 base and J by 0 bases, with 9 bases left in between. The CDR3 bases are TGTGCCAGCAGCCAAGTCGAGTTTGTGAACACTGAAGCTTTCTTT. Translated: CASSQVEFVNTEAFF.

The chain links TRBV30 to TRBJ1-3, with D perhaps TRBD1 (6 bases). V was clipped by 8 bases and J by 0 bases, with 11 bases between them. Germline CDR1 is GTSNPN and CDR2 is SVGIG (reference sequence). This CDR3 is 13 amino acids long. Written as DNA, the CDR3 is TGTGCCCTACAGGGCAGCTCTGGAAACACCATATATTTT. Protein sequence: CALQGSSGNTIYF.

The V call is TRBV27, the J call TRBJ1-2; 7 bases line up with TRBD1. The trim removed 6 bases at V and 3 bases at J, leaving 13 bases unmatched. Germline assignment: CDR1 MNHEY and CDR2 SMNVEV (reference sequence). The CDR3 runs to 16 residues. CDR3 amino acids: CASSSSTGAVDYGYTF. The CDR3 bases are TGTGCCAGCAGCTCGAGCACAGGGGCTGTGGACTATGGCTACACCTTC.